Presented here are 19 T cell receptor beta chains from one specimen sequenced in a study of early stage breast cancer tumors. Sequencing used immunoSEQ multiplex PCR; TCRdb keeps in-frame clones, though not all of them. The data hold over 25,000 clones, with roughly 80% observed a single time. Sequencing input: blood. All receptors derive from a person in their sixties or seventies with breast cancer.

V gene TRBV19 combines with J gene TRBJ2-1; the match to TRBD2 covers 8 bases. The CDR3 contains 15 residues. Germline CDR1 LNHDA, CDR2 SQIVND (reference sequence). After removal of 4 bases from V and 6 bases from J, the junction contained 8 bases not matched to a gene. CDR3: CASSTGGNRGNEQFF. The CDR3 region has the DNA TGTGCCAGTAGTACGGGAGGGAACCGCGGCAATGAGCAGTTCTTC.

The rearrangement joins TRBV9 to TRBJ2-1; 7 bases line up with TRBD2. The V and J ends lost 3 bases and 9 bases, in that order; junction bases with no gene match: 6. Germline V gives CDR1 SGDLS, CDR2 YYNGEE. The CDR3 sequence is 13 residues long. The CDR3, as DNA: TGTGCCAGCAGCGGCGGGAGAGCGGGTGAGCAGTTCTTC. Translated: CASSGGRAGEQFF. Complete variable domain (other parts from reference TRBV9 and TRBJ2-1): DSGVTQTPKHLITATGQRVTLRCSPRSGDLSVYWYQQSLDQGLQFLIQYYNGEERAKGNILERFSAQQFPDLHSELNLSSLELGDSALYFCASSGGRAGEQFFGPGTRLTVL.

This chain joins TRBV5-4 and TRBJ2-3, with 10 bases fitting TRBD2. The CDR3 totals 16 residues. V shed 5 bases, J shed 6 bases, and the junction held 12 bases outside the gene matches. The V gene's germline CDR1 is SGHNT and CDR2 YYREEE (reference sequence). The CDR3, as DNA: TGTGCCAGCAGACCGGATAGCGGGAGGCCACCTGATACGCAGTATTTT. Residues: CASRPDSGRPPDTQYF.

The chain couples TRBV27 to TRBJ1-1; no clear D. Germline CDR1 reads MNHEY; CDR2 reads SMNVEV (reference sequence). V lost 8 bases and J 1 base, leaving 17 bases between the germline ends. The CDR3 has 15 amino acids. The CDR3 coding sequence is TGTGCCAGCGGAACGAGGGTGGTGCAGAACACTGAAGCTTTCTTT. It is translated as CASGTRVVQNTEAFF.

This chain links TRBV11-2 with TRBJ2-5; 8 bases align to TRBD1. Germline values: CDR1 SGHAT, CDR2 FQNNGV. J was trimmed by 2 bases and V by 5 bases; bases with no gene match: 4. The CDR3 is 14 residues long. The CDR3 nucleotides are TGTGCCAGCAGCACCTACAGGGGGCAAGAGACCCAGTACTTC. It translates to CASSTYRGQETQYF.

The V and J genes are TRBV5-6 and TRBJ1-2; 7 bases match TRBD1. V gave up 4 bases and J gave up 8 bases; unmatched junction bases: 8. Germline CDR1 is SGHDT and CDR2 is YYEEEE. The CDR3 covers 13 residues. The DNA of the CDR3 is TGTGCCAGCAGCCCCGACAGGGACATAGGCTACACCTTC. Its translation: CASSPDRDIGYTF.

V and J are TRBV2 and TRBJ2-7; 12 bases line up with TRBD2. Germline V gene data show CDR1 as SNHLY and CDR2 as FYNNEI. The CDR3 is made up of 14 amino acids. V was pared by 6 bases and J by 9 bases, with 9 bases of the junction left unmatched. The CDR3 DNA reads as TGTGCCAGCAGAAGGACTAGCGGGGAGTGGGGGCAGTACTTC. It translates to CASRRTSGEWGQYF.

The V gene is TRBV18, the J gene TRBJ2-5; 7 bases are shared with TRBD2. The germline CDR1 and CDR2 sequences are KGHSH and LQKENI. The V gene end was trimmed by 0 bases and the J gene end by 1 base; junction bases not matched to a gene: 5. There are 16 residues in the CDR3. CDR3 nucleotide sequence: TGTGCCAGCTCACCACCGGGGAGGGCTTCCCAAGAGACCCAGTACTTC. Translated: CASSPPGRASQETQYF.

The J gene is TRBJ2-5, the V gene TRBV29-1; 8 positions agree with TRBD2. Trimming cost V 3 bases and J 9 bases; bases outside gene matches: 9. The length of the CDR3 is 13 residues. The germline CDR1 and CDR2 sequences are SQVTM and ANQGSEA. CDR3: CSVERGLDGPQYF. CDR3 sequence (DNA): TGCAGCGTTGAGAGGGGACTAGATGGGCCCCAGTACTTC.

The rearrangement uses TRBV19 and TRBJ1-1; D unresolved. Trimming cost V 5 bases and J 2 bases, with 9 bases left between them. Germline loops: CDR1 LNHDA, CDR2 SQIVND (reference sequence). The CDR3 has 13 residues. The CDR3 coding sequence is TGTGCCAGTAGTTCCAGGTTTAACACTGAAGCTTTCTTT. This codes for CASSSRFNTEAFF.

The CDR3 here is CASSPTSGTYNEQFF. CDR3 nucleotide sequence: TGTGCCAGTAGTCCTACTAGCGGGACCTACAATGAGCAGTTCTTC. V is TRBV19 and J is TRBJ2-1, with 10 bases identical to TRBD2. The CDR3 totals 15 residues. The V and J ends lost 5 bases and 2 bases, in that order; junction bases with no gene match: 3. From germline, CDR1 is LNHDA and CDR2 SQIVND (reference sequence). The full variable domain, rest sourced from reference TRBV19 and TRBJ2-1, is DGGITQSPKYLFRKEGQNVTLSCEQNLNHDAMYWYRQDPGQGLRLIYYSQIVNDFQKGDIAEGYSVSREKKESFPLTVTSAQKNPTAFYLCASSPTSGTYNEQFFGPGTRLTVL.

V gene TRBV5-1 combines with J gene TRBJ1-1; 7 nucleotides match TRBD1. This CDR3 has 14 amino acids. Trimming cost V 4 bases and J 0 bases; bases outside gene matches: 3. Germline lookup yields CDR1 SGHRS and CDR2 YFSETQ. CDR3 in amino acids: CASSARGVNTEAFF. CDR3 DNA: TGCGCCAGCAGCGCCAGGGGGGTGAACACTGAAGCTTTCTTT.

The chain employs TRBV30 and TRBJ1-3; D ambiguous. V gave up 2 bases and J gave up 2 bases, with 7 bases separating them. The CDR3 consists of 13 residues. The germline CDR1 and CDR2 sequences are GTSNPN and SVGIG (reference sequence). The CDR3 reads CAWSRTAGNTIYF. Here the CDR3 DNA reads TGTGCCTGGAGTAGAACAGCTGGAAACACCATATATTTT.

The chain uses TRBV11-3 and TRBJ2-7, with 9 bases matching TRBD1. Germline loops: CDR1 SGHNT, CDR2 YENEEA. The V segment lost 5 bases and the J segment 2 bases; nucleotides outside the gene matches: 10. This CDR3 spans 16 amino acids. CDR3 amino acids: CASSPGDRASTYEQYF. Here the CDR3 DNA reads TGTGCCAGCAGCCCGGGGGACAGGGCCTCAACCTACGAGCAGTACTTC.

This chain uses TRBV6-5 with TRBJ1-1, with unresolved D. The CDR3 has 12 amino acids. Germline V CDR1 and CDR2: MNHEY, SVGAGI. Trimming stripped 0 bases from V and 10 bases from J, with 9 bases between. This CDR3 is CASSYSRGIAFF. The CDR3 bases are TGTGCCAGCAGTTACTCGCGAGGAATAGCTTTCTTT.

The V call is TRBV4-1, the J call TRBJ1-1; TRBD1 is a possible D gene (6 bases). Per the germline V gene, CDR1 is MGHRA and CDR2 is YSYEKL. The length of the CDR3 is 21 residues. Between the trimmed V and J ends, which lost 1 base and 7 bases, there was a span of 34 bases. The CDR3 sequence is CASSQVLNGRPGGGVNSEAFF. The DNA for the CDR3 is TGCGCCAGCAGCCAAGTTCTGAATGGACGCCCGGGGGGCGGGGTGAATAGTGAAGCTTTCTTT.

The V and J genes are TRBV5-1 and TRBJ1-5; D is ambiguous. The length of the CDR3 is 13 residues. V was shortened by 4 bases and J by 3 bases, with 8 bases between the two germline ends. The V gene's germline CDR1 is SGHRS and CDR2 YFSETQ. The CDR3 sequence is CASSAGDNQPQHF. CDR3 bases: TGCGCCAGCAGCGCCGGGGACAATCAGCCCCAGCATTTT.

The chain links TRBV6-5 to TRBJ2-2; D might be TRBD1 (6 bases). CDR3 size: 16 residues. Trimming pared 3 bases from V and 1 base from J, leaving 12 bases between. Germline values: CDR1 MNHEY, CDR2 SVGAGI. The CDR3: CASSYTGTLNTGELFF. The CDR3 DNA sequence: TGTGCCAGCAGTTATACCGGGACATTGAACACCGGGGAGCTGTTTTTT.

This clone was recorded a few times. V usage is TRBV7-9 and J usage is TRBJ1-2; D possibly corresponds to TRBD1 (5 bases). The germline CDR1 and CDR2 sequences are SEHNR and FQNEAQ (reference sequence). This CDR3 comprises 13 residues. Trimming cost V 4 bases and J 6 bases, with 12 bases left between them. The CDR3 loop is CASSSGLEHGYTF. Written as DNA, the CDR3 is TGTGCCAGCAGCTCAGGGCTAGAACATGGCTACACCTTC.